These 11 T cell receptor beta chains share one sample of origin, sequenced in a study of shared clonotypes between healthy human individuals. Clones were sequenced by immunoSEQ multiplex PCR, and TCRdb holds only the in-frame ones, with some missing. In the table there are more than 2,000,000 clones, over 90% of which are singletons. Input material: naive CD4+ T cells from PBMCs. Sample subset: CD45RA+ positively selected. These receptors came from a man in his late teens or twenties in good health. Some clones in this sample may be carry-over from other donors' samples.

The chain links TRBV7-9 to TRBJ1-1; D is possibly TRBD1 (5 bases). V gave up 5 bases and J gave up 7 bases, with 14 bases separating them. The CDR3 extends over 13 amino acids. Germline V gene sequence: CDR1 SEHNR, CDR2 FQNEAQ (reference sequence). CDR3: CASSRGGQGEAFF. The CDR3 DNA reads TGTGCCAGCAGCCGGGGAGGGCAGGGTGAAGCTTTCTTT.

In the case of this clone: The sample has other DNA sequences that encode this CDR3 too. The chain recombines TRBV28 with TRBJ2-2, with D maybe TRBD2 (5 bases). Looked up from germline, CDR1 is MDHEN and CDR2 is SYDVKM. CDR3 size: 13 residues. The V and J ends lost 2 bases and 4 bases respectively, with 5 bases between them. The CDR3 region has the DNA TGTGCCAGCAGTTTAGAGGGCACCGGGGAGCTGTTTTTT. Its translation: CASSLEGTGELFF.

The chain couples TRBV11-3 to TRBJ2-7; TRBD2 is a possible D gene (6 bases). With 5 bases removed from V and 6 bases from J, the gap between germline ends came to 20 bases. The CDR3 loop spans 15 amino acids. Germline CDR1 SGHNT, CDR2 YENEEA. The CDR3 region is CASSRGSGGGGEQYF. CDR3 DNA sequence: TGTGCCAGCAGCCGTGGGTCCGGTGGGGGAGGCGAGCAGTACTTC.

Note on this clone: Other nucleotide sequences from this sample produce the same CDR3. The J gene is TRBJ1-5, the V gene TRBV5-6, with 10 positions matching TRBD1. CDR3 length equals 17 residues. The germline V gene encodes CDR1 SGHDT and CDR2 YYEEEE. V lost 0 bases and J lost 5; bases outside the gene matches: 8. Written as DNA, the CDR3 is TGTGCCAGCAGCTTGGGGACAGGGGGTCCCCCCGATCAGCCCCAGCATTTT. Translated, it gives CASSLGTGGPPDQPQHF.

The chain employs TRBV6-4 and TRBJ2-1, with D perhaps assigned TRBD1 or TRBD2 (6 bases each). Trimming left V 3 bases short and J 4 bases short, with 16 bases between. The germline V gene has CDR1 MRHNA and CDR2 SNTAGT. The CDR3 extends over 16 amino acids. CDR3 in DNA: TGTGCCAGCAGTGAACGTAAGGGGGAGGCATACAATGAGCAGTTCTTC. Residues: CASSERKGEAYNEQFF.

This chain connects TRBV5-1 to TRBJ1-4; 8 bases fit TRBD1. CDR1 and CDR2 from the germline V gene are SGHRS and YFSETQ. The CDR3 is 15 amino acids. The V gene end was trimmed by 2 bases and the J gene end by 7 bases; junction bases not matched to a gene: 7. Here the CDR3 DNA reads TGCGCCAGCAGCTTCGAAGGGACAGGTGGTGAAAAACTGTTTTTT. As protein: CASSFEGTGGEKLFF.

This clone came up once. The chain uses TRBV7-2 and TRBJ2-1, with D perhaps assigned TRBD1 or TRBD2 (5 bases each). The CDR3 loop spans 15 amino acids. The ends were cut back, 1 base at V and 7 bases at J, with 14 bases in the middle. Germline values: CDR1 SGHTA, CDR2 FQGNSA. The CDR3 spells CASSLVLIWGNEQFF. The CDR3 DNA reads as TGTGCCAGCAGCTTAGTACTGATATGGGGGAATGAGCAGTTCTTC.

Here the CDR3 reads CASSWARDQNTEAFF. The CDR3 DNA reads TGTGCCAGCAGTTGGGCCAGGGATCAGAACACTGAAGCTTTCTTT. This chain joins TRBV6-5 and TRBJ1-1, with D perhaps TRBD1 (5 bases). Germline CDR1 and CDR2: MNHEY and SVGAGI. V gave up 4 bases and J gave up 1 base, with 13 bases separating them. This CDR3 contains 15 residues.

This rearrangement joins TRBV28 to TRBJ1-6; a weak D match, TRBD1 (5 bases). Trimming removed 3 bases from V and 7 bases from J, with 16 bases in between. The CDR3 runs to 16 residues. CDR1 is MDHEN, CDR2 SYDVKM, per germline. The CDR3, as DNA: TGTGCCAGCAGTTTGCCCCGTCAGGGTTACAATTCACCCCTCCACTTT. It codes for CASSLPRQGYNSPLHF.

The V call is TRBV19, the J call TRBJ1-5; no firm D call. The ends were cut back, 6 bases at V and 0 bases at J, with 9 bases in the middle. The V gene's germline CDR1 is LNHDA and CDR2 SQIVND (reference sequence). The CDR3 has 14 amino acids. CDR3 DNA sequence: TGTGCCAGTAGGATCGGGCATAGCAATCAGCCCCAGCATTTT. Translation: CASRIGHSNQPQHF.

The V call is TRBV11-2, the J call TRBJ2-1, with TRBD2 matching over 8 bases. V lost 2 bases, J lost 1 base, and 1 base stayed unmatched. This CDR3 is 15 amino acids long. Germline V gene sequence: CDR1 SGHAT, CDR2 FQNNGV. The CDR3 here is CASSLSGGSYNEQFF. CDR3 DNA: TGTGCCAGCAGCTTATCGGGGGGGTCCTACAATGAGCAGTTCTTC.